This is a list of T cell receptor beta chains from one sample in a study of blood T cell repertoires in COVID-19. TCRdb keeps only in-frame clones here, not all; method: immunoSEQ multiplex PCR. The sample lists just over 350,000 clones; roughly nine tenths were seen once. The sample taken for sequencing was PBMCs or T cells enriched from blood (not recorded which). These receptors were obtained from a woman in her 30s who had recovered from COVID-19. The CDR3 runs from the conserved cysteine through the conserved F or W. The order of the fields is V gene, CDR3 length, D gene, J gene, CDR3 protein, CDR3 DNA. A D gene is named only where the DNA matches it firmly.

TRBV4-1	14	TRBD2	TRBJ2-1	CASSQAGGYNEQFF	TGCGCCAGCAGCCAAGCGGGGGGATACAATGAGCAGTTCTTC
TRBV6-5	13	NA	TRBJ1-2	CASNPARRNGYTF	TGTGCCAGCAATCCAGCCCGCAGGAATGGCTACACCTTC
TRBV9	13	TRBD1	TRBJ1-4	CASSGGQTEKLFF	TGTGCCAGCAGCGGGGGACAGACTGAAAAACTGTTTTTT
TRBV12-3/TRBV12-4	12	NA	TRBJ1-1	CASSPRNTEAFF	TGTGCCAGCAGTCCCCGGAACACTGAAGCTTTCTTT
TRBV7-9	16	TRBD2	TRBJ2-1	CASSPLTSGRVGEQFF	TGTGCCAGCAGCCCCCTGACTAGCGGGAGGGTAGGTGAGCAGTTCTTC
TRBV15	14	TRBD2	TRBJ2-5	CATSRDRGGETQYF	TGTGCCACCAGCAGAGATCGCGGGGGTGAGACCCAGTACTTC
TRBV5-1	16	TRBD1	TRBJ1-1	CASSWNRGQAASEAFF	TGCGCCAGCAGCTGGAACAGGGGGCAAGCGGCAAGTGAAGCTTTCTTT
TRBV5-5	12	NA	TRBJ2-7	CASRGGLGEQYF	TGTGCCAGCAGGGGGGGTTTAGGCGAGCAGTACTTC
TRBV7-2	14	NA	TRBJ2-4	CASSPLGAKNIQYF	TGTGCCAGCAGCCCACTAGGGGCCAAAAACATTCAGTACTTC
TRBV25-1	13	TRBD1	TRBJ1-1	CASSRDRGTEAFF	TGTGCCAGCAGTCGGGACAGGGGAACTGAAGCTTTCTTT
TRBV18	16	TRBD2	TRBJ2-1	CASSPSSGRPVNEQFF	TGTGCCAGCTCACCATCTAGCGGGAGGCCGGTTAATGAGCAGTTCTTC
TRBV5-1	15	TRBD1	TRBJ1-5	CASSLQGASNQPQHF	TGCGCCAGCAGCTTACAGGGGGCTAGCAATCAGCCCCAGCATTTT
TRBV28	13	TRBD2	TRBJ2-1	CASTYQRELEQFF	TGTGCCAGCACCTACCAGCGGGAGCTTGAGCAGTTCTTC
TRBV4-1	13	NA	TRBJ1-5	CASSQRGSEPQHF	TGCGCCAGCAGCCAAAGAGGGTCGGAGCCCCAGCATTTT
TRBV7-9	11	NA	TRBJ2-7	CASKVEYEQYF	TGTGCCAGCAAAGTGGAGTACGAGCAGTACTTC
TRBV2	12	NA	TRBJ1-6	CASSAEFSPLHF	TGTGCCAGCAGTGCCGAGTTTTCACCCCTCCACTTT